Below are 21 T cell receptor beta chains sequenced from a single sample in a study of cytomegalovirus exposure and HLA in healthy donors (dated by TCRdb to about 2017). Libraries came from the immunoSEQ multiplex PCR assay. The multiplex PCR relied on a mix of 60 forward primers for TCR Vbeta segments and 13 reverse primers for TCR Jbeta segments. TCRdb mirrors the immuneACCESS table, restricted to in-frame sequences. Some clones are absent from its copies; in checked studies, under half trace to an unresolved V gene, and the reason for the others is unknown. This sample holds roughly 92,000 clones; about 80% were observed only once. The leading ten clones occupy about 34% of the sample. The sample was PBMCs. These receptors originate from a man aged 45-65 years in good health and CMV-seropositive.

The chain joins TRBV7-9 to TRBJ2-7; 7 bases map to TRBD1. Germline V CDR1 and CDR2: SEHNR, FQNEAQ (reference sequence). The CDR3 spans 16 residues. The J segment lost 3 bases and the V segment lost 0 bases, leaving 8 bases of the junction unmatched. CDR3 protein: CASSLAPSGGGYEQYF. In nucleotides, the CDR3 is TGTGCCAGCAGCTTAGCCCCCTCAGGGGGTGGCTACGAGCAGTACTTC.

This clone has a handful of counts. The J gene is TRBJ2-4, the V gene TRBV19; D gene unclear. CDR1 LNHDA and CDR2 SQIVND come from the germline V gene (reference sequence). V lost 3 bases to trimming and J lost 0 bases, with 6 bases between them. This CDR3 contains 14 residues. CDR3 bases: TGTGCCAGTAGTATCTCTTCAGCCAAAAACATTCAGTACTTC. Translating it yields CASSISSAKNIQYF.

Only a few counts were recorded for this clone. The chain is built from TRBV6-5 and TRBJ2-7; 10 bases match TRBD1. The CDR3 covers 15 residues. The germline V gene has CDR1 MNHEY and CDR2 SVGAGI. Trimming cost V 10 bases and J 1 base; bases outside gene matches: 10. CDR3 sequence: CATQHDRGRSYEQYF. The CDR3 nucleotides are TGTGCCACACAACACGACAGGGGGCGATCCTACGAGCAGTACTTC.

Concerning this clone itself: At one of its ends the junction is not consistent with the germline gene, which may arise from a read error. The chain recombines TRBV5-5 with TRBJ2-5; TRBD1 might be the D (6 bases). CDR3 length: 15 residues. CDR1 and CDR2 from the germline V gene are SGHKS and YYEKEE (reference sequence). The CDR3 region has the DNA TGTGCCAGCAGCCGGCAGGGGCACCCCCAAGGGACCCAGTACTTC. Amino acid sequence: CASSRQGHPQGTQYF.

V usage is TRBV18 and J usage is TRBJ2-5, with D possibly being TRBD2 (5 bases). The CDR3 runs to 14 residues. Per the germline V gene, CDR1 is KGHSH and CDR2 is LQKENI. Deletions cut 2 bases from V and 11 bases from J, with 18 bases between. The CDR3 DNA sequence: TGTGCCAGCTCACCAGGCCAGGAGGCTGGTGAGCAGTACTTC. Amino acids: CASSPGQEAGEQYF.

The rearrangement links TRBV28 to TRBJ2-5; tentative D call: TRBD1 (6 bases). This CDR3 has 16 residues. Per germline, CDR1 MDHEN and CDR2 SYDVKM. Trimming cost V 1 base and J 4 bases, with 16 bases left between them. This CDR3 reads CASSLSPRDIGETQYF. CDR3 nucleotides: TGTGCCAGCAGTTTATCTCCCAGGGACATCGGAGAGACCCAGTACTTC.

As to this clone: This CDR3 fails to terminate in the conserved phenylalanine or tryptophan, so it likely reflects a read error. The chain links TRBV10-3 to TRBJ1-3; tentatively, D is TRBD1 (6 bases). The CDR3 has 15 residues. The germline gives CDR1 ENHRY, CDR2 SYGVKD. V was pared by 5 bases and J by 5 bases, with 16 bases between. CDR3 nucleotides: TGTGCCATCAGTTACTCTGGGGGGGGCCGAAACACCATATATTCT. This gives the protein CAISYSGGGRNTIYS.

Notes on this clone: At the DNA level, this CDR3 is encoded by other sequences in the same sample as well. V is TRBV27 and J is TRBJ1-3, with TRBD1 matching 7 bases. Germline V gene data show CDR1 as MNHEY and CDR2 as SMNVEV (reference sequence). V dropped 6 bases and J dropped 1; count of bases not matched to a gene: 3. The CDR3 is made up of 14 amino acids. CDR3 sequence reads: CASSLQGSGNTIYF. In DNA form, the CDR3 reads TGTGCCAGCAGCCTACAGGGGTCTGGAAACACCATATATTTT.

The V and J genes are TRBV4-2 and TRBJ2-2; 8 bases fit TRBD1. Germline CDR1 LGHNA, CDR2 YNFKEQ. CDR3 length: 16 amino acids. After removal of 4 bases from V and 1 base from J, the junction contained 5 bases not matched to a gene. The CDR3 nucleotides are TGTGCCAGCAGCCTTTCACAGGGGGTGAACACCGGGGAGCTGTTTTTT. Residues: CASSLSQGVNTGELFF.

In DNA form, the CDR3 reads TGCGCCAGCAGCTCGGGACAGGGGGATGAAAAACTGTTTTTT. It codes for CASSSGQGDEKLFF. The rearrangement uses TRBV5-1 and TRBJ1-4; TRBD1 agrees at 11 bases. V lost 3 bases to trimming and J lost 6 bases; unmatched junction nucleotides: 1. Per germline, CDR1 SGHRS and CDR2 YFSETQ. The CDR3 has 14 residues.

CDR3 nucleotide sequence: TGTGCCAGCAGCAAGGACCCAGGGGCCTACAATGAGCAGTTCTTC. Residues: CASSKDPGAYNEQFF. V is TRBV11-3 and J is TRBJ2-1; D may be TRBD1 (6 bases). CDR3 length: 15 residues. In germline, CDR1 is SGHNT, CDR2 YENEEA. The V end lost 5 bases, the J end lost 2 bases, and 13 bases lay between the germline ends.

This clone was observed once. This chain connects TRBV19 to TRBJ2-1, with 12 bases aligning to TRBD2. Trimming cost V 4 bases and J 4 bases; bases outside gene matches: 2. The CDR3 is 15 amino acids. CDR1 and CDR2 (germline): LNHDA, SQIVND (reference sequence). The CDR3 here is CASSRTSGTYNEQFF. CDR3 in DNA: TGTGCCAGTAGTAGGACTAGCGGGACTTACAATGAGCAGTTCTTC.

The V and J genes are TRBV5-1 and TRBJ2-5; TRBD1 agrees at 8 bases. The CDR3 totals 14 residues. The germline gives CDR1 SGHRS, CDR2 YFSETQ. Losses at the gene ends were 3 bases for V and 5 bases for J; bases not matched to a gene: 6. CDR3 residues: CASSYGQGFETQYF. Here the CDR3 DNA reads TGCGCCAGCAGCTACGGACAGGGATTCGAGACCCAGTACTTC.

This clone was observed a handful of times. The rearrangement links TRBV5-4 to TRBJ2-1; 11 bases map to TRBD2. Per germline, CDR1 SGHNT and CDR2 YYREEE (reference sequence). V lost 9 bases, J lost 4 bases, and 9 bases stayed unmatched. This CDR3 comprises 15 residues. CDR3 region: CANGPTSGTYNEQFF. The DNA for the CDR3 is TGTGCCAACGGACCGACTAGCGGGACATACAATGAGCAGTTCTTC.

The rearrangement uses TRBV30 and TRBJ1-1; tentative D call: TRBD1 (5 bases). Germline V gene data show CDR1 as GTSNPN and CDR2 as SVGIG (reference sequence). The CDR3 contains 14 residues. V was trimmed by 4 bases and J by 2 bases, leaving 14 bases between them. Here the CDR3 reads CAWTIGTGNTEAFF. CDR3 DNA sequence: TGTGCCTGGACCATTGGAACAGGCAACACTGAAGCTTTCTTT.

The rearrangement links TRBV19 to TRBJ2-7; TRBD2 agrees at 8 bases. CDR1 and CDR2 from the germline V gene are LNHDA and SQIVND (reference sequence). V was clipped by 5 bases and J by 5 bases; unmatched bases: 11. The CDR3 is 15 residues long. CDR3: CASSPASGSINEQYF. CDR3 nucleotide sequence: TGTGCCAGTAGTCCGGCCAGCGGGAGTATTAACGAGCAGTACTTC.

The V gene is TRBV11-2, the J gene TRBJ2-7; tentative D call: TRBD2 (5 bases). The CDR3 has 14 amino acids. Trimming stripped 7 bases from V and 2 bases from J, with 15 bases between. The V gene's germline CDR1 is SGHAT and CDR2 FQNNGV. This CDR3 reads CASTPTGLTYEQYF. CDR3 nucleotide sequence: TGTGCCAGCACCCCGACGGGATTAACCTACGAGCAGTACTTC. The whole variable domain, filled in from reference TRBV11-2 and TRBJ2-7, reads EAGVAQSPRYKIIEKRQSVAFWCNPISGHATLYWYQQILGQGPKLLIQFQNNGVVDDSQLPKDRFSAERLKGVDSTLKIQPAKLEDSAVYLCASTPTGLTYEQYFGPGTRLTVT.

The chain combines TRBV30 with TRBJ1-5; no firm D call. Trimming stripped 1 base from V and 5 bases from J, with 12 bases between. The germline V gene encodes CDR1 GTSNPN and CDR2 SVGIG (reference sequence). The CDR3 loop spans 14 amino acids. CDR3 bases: TGTGCCTGGAGTGAGACGGGAAGTCATCAGCCCCAGCATTTT. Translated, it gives CAWSETGSHQPQHF. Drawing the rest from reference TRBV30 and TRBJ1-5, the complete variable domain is SQTIHQWPATLVQPVGSPLSLECTVEGTSNPNLYWYRQAAGRGLQLLFYSVGIGQISSEVPQNLSASRPQDRQFILSSKKLLLSDSGFYLCAWSETGSHQPQHFGDGTRLSIL.

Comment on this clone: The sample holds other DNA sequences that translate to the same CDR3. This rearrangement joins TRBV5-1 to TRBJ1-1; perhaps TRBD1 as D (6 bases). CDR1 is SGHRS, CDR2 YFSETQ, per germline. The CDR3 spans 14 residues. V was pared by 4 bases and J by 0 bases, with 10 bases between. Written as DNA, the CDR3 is TGCGCCAGCAGCCAGGGACAAGTGAACACTGAAGCTTTCTTT. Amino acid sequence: CASSQGQVNTEAFF.

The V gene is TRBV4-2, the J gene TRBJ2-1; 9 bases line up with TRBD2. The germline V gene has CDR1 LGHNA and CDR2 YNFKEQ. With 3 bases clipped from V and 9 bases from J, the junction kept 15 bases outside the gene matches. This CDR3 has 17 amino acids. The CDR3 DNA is TGTGCCAGCAGCCAGGGACCCGCGGGAGGGCCTCTTGGTGAGCAGTTCTTC. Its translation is CASSQGPAGGPLGEQFF.

CDR3 region: CASSFGQGGNSPLHF. The CDR3 DNA is TGTGCCAGCAGCTTCGGACAGGGAGGCAATTCACCCCTCCACTTT. This rearrangement joins TRBV9 to TRBJ1-6; 8 bases are shared with TRBD1. The CDR3 spans 15 residues. The germline CDR1 and CDR2 sequences are SGDLS and YYNGEE. V shed 4 bases, J shed 7 bases, and the junction held 7 bases outside the gene matches.